This T cell receptor beta chain was profiled in a study of T cells in Graves' hyperthyroidism and ophthalmopathy. Findings and caveats of the study: Clonotypes that were expanded in thyroid above 0.001 mostly appeared in blood too.

The TCR beta CDR3 regions underwent amplification using RNA transcripts as the source. The TCR CDR3 was amplified in a first-round RT-PCR using the HTBI primer set. TCRdb re-analysed the multiplex PCR reads in MiXCR, keeping a single row per CDR3 protein. The sample lists under 450,000 distinct CDR3 sequences, around a sixth occurring once. This clonotype has only a few counts. The antigen is unknown. With V trimmed by 1 base and J by 3 bases, 5 bases remained unmatched. The CDR3 extends over 16 amino acids. Germline V gene lookup returns CDR1 MGHRA and CDR2 YSYEKL. Input material: blood. The chain is built from TRBV4-1 and TRBJ2-7; 11 bases agree with TRBD2. The sequence came from a young woman with Graves' hyperthyroidism. The CDR3 spells CASSQGRTSGSYEQYF. The CDR3 region has the DNA TGCGCCAGCAGCCAAGGACGAACTAGCGGGAGCTACGAGCAGTACTTC.